Presented here are 6 T cell receptor beta chains from one specimen sequenced in a study of blood T cell repertoires in COVID-19. Using immunoSEQ multiplex PCR, the repertoire was profiled, and TCRdb retains in-frame clones only, with some absent. The table has approximately 210,000 clones, about nine tenths seen once; the top ten hold 5.5% to 8.5%. The sequencing input was PBMCs or T cells enriched from blood (not recorded which). The receptors stem from a man younger than 45 in a cohort exposed to, infected with or recovered from COVID-19 (not recorded which).

This chain uses TRBV19 with TRBJ2-1; 9 bases align to TRBD2. Germline CDR1 and CDR2: LNHDA and SQIVND (reference sequence). This CDR3 spans 14 amino acids. The ends lost 5 bases at V and 5 bases at J; junction bases unmatched: 4. CDR3 sequence: CASSYSGRNNEQFF. CDR3 DNA: TGTGCCAGTAGTTACAGCGGGAGGAACAATGAGCAGTTCTTC.

V is TRBV5-6 and J is TRBJ2-5, with 9 bases aligning to TRBD2. Per germline, CDR1 SGHDT and CDR2 YYEEEE. The V segment lost 4 bases and the J segment 4 bases; nucleotides outside the gene matches: 11. The CDR3 has 16 residues. In DNA form, the CDR3 reads TGTGCCAGCAGCAGTGGAGCGGGAGGTCCGAGAGAGACCCAGTACTTC. Its translation is CASSSGAGGPRETQYF. The full variable domain, with the rest looked up from reference TRBV5-6 and TRBJ2-5, is DAGVTQSPTHLIKTRGQQVTLRCSPKSGHDTVSWYQQALGQGPQFIFQYYEEEERQRGNFPDRFSGHQFPNYSSELNVNALLLGDSALYLCASSSGAGGPRETQYFGPGTRLLVL.

The chain has TRBV5-4 and TRBJ1-5; TRBD1 matches 8 bases. This CDR3 spans 16 amino acids. V shed 4 bases and J 6 bases; nucleotides not matched to a gene: 12. CDR1 and CDR2 (germline): SGHNT, YYREEE (reference sequence). CDR3 sequence: CASSISPGTGGQPQHF. Here the CDR3 DNA reads TGTGCCAGCAGCATAAGTCCGGGAACAGGGGGTCAGCCCCAGCATTTT.

The rearrangement joins TRBV5-5 to TRBJ2-1, with TRBD2 identical over 7 bases. This CDR3 region has 15 residues. Unmatched junction bases numbered 3, after V lost 0 bases and J lost 3 bases. The germline gives CDR1 SGHKS, CDR2 YYEKEE (reference sequence). This CDR3 is CASSLGLAIYNEQFF. In DNA, the CDR3 is TGTGCCAGCAGCTTGGGACTAGCCATCTACAATGAGCAGTTCTTC.

This clone was counted a few times. This chain uses TRBV7-6 with TRBJ2-1; 7 nucleotides line up with TRBD2. Trimming took 1 base from V and 7 from J; bases not matched to a gene: 7. This CDR3 is built from 15 residues. Germline lookup yields CDR1 SGHVS and CDR2 FNYEAQ. The CDR3 loop is CASSLVVAGGNEQFF. For the CDR3, the DNA is TGTGCCAGCAGCTTAGTGGTGGCCGGGGGGAATGAGCAGTTCTTC.

The genes are TRBV7-9 and TRBJ1-1; D remains ambiguous. The CDR3 is made up of 13 amino acids. Germline CDR1 and CDR2: SEHNR and FQNEAQ (reference sequence). V lost 3 bases to trimming and J lost 4 bases, with 9 bases between them. CDR3 residues: CASSFSEGTEAFF. The CDR3 DNA follows: TGTGCCAGCAGCTTTTCCGAGGGCACTGAAGCTTTCTTT.